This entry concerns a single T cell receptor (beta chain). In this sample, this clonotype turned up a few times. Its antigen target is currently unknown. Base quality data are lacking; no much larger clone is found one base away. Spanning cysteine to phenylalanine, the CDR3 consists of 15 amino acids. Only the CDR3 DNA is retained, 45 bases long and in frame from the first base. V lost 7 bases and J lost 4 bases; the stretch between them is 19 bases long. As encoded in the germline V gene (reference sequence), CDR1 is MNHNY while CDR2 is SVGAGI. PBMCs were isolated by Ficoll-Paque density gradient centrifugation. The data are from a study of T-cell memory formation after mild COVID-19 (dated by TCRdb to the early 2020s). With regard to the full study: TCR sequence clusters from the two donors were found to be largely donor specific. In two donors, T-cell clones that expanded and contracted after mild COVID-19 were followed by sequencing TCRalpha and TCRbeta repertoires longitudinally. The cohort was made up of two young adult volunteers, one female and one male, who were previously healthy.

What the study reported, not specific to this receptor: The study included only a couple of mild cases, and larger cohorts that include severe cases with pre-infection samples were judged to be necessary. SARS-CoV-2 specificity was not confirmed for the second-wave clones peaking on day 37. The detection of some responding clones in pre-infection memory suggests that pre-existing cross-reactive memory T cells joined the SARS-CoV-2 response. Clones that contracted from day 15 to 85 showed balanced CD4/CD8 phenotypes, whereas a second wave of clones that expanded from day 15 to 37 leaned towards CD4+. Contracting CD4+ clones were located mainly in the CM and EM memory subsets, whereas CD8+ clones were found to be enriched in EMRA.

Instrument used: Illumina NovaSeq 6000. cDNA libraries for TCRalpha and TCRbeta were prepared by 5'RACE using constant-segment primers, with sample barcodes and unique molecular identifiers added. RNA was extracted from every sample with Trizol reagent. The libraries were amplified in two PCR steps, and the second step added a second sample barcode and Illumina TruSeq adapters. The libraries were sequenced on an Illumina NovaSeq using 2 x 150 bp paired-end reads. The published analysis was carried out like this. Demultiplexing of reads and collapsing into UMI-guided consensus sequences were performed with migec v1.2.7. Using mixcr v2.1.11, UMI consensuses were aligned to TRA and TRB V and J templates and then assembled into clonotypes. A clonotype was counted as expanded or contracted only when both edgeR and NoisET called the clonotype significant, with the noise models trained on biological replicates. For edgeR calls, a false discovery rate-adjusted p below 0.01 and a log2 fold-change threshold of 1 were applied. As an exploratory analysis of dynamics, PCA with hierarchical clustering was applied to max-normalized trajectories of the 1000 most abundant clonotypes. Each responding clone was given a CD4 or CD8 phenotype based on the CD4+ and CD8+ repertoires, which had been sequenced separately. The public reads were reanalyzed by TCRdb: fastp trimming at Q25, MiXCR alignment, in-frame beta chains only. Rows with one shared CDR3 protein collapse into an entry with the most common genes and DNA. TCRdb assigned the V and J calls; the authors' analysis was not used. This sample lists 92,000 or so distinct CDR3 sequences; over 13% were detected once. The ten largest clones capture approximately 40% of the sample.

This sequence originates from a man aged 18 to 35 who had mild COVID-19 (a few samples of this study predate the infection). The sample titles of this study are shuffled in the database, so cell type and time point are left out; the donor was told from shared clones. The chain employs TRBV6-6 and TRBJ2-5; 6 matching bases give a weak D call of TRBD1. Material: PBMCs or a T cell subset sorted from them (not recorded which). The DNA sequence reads TGTGCCAGCAACCCACAGGGTTATTTCGGAGAGACCCAGTACTTC. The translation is CASNPQGYFGETQYF.